Included here is one TCR beta chain sequence, with context. The source of the sample is a study of blood T cell repertoires in COVID-19. Some clones are missing from TCRdb's copy, which holds only in-frame ones; the method was immunoSEQ multiplex PCR. The profile shows roughly 100,000 clones, approximately 84% of them singletons. The germline V gene encodes CDR1 SGHTS and CDR2 YDEGEE. This CDR3 has 13 amino acids. This receptor was taken from a human donor in a cohort sampled during active COVID-19. The chain couples TRBV5-8 to TRBJ1-5; the D is unclear. The sequencing input was peripheral blood. The CDR3 bases are TGTGCTACGGGAGCGTATAGCAATCAGCCCCAGCATTTT. Translation: CATGAYSNQPQHF.